This T cell receptor (beta chain) was sequenced in a study of Ad26.COV2.S vaccination and SARS-CoV-2 variants. At the level of the study: Recipients of Ad26.COV2.S got it intramuscularly, once or twice 56 days apart.

Treatment specified: over 15 received Ad26.COV2.S at low or high dose, single or two shots; 5 received placebo; per-sample allocation not given. Collection of samples fell on day 63 after the first vaccine or placebo injection. Regarding the study as a whole: After vaccination, substantial breadth of spike-specific CD8+ and CD4+ responses was reported. Spike-specific TCR breadth was greater after Ad26.COV2.S than placebo. Similar non-spike TCR breadth was observed in recipients of vaccine and of placebo.

Between the trimmed V and J ends, which lost 1 base and 6 bases, there was a span of 12 bases. The CDR3 loop spans 14 amino acids. Germline V gene data show CDR1 as SEHNR and CDR2 as FQNEAQ (reference sequence). TCRdb's copy holds only in-frame clones and misses some; the assay was immunoSEQ multiplex PCR. This sample has around 420,000 clones, with 70% to 90% found just once. A word on this clone: The antigen is unknown.

The V call is TRBV7-9, the J call TRBJ2-5; D is undetermined. This sequence was found in a person aged 18-60 years who received the Ad26.COV2.S COVID-19 vaccine or a placebo. The sample in question was peripheral blood, obtained in a trial of Ad26.COV2.S vaccine versus placebo. CDR3 coding DNA: TGTGCCAGCAGCTTAGAGCTACTGGGGAAGACCCAGTACTTC. As protein: CASSLELLGKTQYF.